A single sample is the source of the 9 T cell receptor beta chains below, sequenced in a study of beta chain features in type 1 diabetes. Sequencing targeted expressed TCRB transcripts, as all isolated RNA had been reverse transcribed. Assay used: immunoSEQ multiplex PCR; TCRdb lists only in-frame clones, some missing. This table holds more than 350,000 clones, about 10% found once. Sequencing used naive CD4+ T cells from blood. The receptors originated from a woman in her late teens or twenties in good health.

The CDR3 loop is CASRERTGISGNTIYF. CDR3 coding DNA: TGTGCCAGTAGGGAACGGACAGGGATCTCTGGAAACACCATATATTTT. The chain carries TRBV19 and TRBJ1-3, with 8 bases identical to TRBD1. From germline, CDR1 is LNHDA and CDR2 SQIVND (reference sequence). Trimming at V came to 6 bases and at J to 0 bases, leaving 7 bases not matched to a gene. The CDR3 sequence is 16 residues long.

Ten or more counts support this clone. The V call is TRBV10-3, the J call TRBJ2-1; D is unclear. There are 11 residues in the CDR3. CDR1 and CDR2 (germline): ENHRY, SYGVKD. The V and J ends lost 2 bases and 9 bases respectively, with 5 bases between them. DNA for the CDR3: TGTGCCATCAGTGAGATTAGTGAGCAGTTCTTC. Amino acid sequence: CAISEISEQFF.

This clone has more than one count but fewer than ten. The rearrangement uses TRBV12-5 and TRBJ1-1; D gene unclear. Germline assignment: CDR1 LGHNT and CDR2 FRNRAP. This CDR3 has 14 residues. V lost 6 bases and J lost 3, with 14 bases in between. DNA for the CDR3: TGTGCTAGTGGAACCGCCGGGGAACACACTGAAGCTTTCTTT. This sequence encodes CASGTAGEHTEAFF.

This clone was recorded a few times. CDR3 DNA: TGTGCCAGCAGCTTAAGTTCGGGGGATGAGCAGTTCTTC. It specifies CASSLSSGDEQFF. The chain joins TRBV7-9 to TRBJ2-1; tentative D call: TRBD2 (6 bases). CDR3 length: 13 residues. CDR1 SEHNR and CDR2 FQNEAQ come from the germline V gene (reference sequence). Trimming took off 2 bases at V and 8 bases at J, with 10 bases between the two ends.

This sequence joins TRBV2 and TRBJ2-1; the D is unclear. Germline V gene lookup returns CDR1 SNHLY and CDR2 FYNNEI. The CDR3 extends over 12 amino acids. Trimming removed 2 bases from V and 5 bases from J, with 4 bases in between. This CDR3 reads CASSENHNEQFF. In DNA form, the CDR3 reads TGTGCCAGCAGTGAAAACCACAATGAGCAGTTCTTC.

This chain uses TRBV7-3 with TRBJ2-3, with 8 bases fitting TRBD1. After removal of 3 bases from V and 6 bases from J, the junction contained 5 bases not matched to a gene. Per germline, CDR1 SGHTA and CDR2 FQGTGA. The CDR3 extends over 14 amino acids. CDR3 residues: CASSLDRASDTQYF. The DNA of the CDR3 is TGTGCCAGCAGCTTGGACAGGGCGTCGGATACGCAGTATTTT. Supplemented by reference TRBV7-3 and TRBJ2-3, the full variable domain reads GAGVSQTPSNKVTEKGKYVELRCDPISGHTALYWYRQSLGQGPEFLIYFQGTGAADDSGLPNDRFFAVRPEGSVSTLKIQRTERGDSAVYLCASSLDRASDTQYFGPGTRLTVL.

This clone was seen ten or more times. CDR3 protein: CASRRASNEKLFF. The CDR3 DNA follows: TGTGCCAGCAGGAGGGCGAGTAATGAAAAACTGTTTTTT. This chain joins TRBV13 and TRBJ1-4; D remains unclear. CDR1 is PRHDT and CDR2 is FYEKMQ in the germline V gene (reference sequence). The CDR3 has 13 amino acids. V lost 6 bases to trimming and J lost 4 bases, with 9 bases between them.

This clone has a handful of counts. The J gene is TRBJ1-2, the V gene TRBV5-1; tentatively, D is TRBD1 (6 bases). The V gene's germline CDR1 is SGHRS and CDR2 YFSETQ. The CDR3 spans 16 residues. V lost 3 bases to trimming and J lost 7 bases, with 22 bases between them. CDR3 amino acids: CASSSSPDRPMGGYTF. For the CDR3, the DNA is TGCGCCAGCAGCTCCAGCCCAGACAGGCCTATGGGTGGCTACACCTTC.

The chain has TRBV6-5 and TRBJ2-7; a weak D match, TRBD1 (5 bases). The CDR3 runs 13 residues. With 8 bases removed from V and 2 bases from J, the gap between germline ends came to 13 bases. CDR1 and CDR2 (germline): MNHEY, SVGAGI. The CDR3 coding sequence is TGTGCCAGCCTGGGGCGGAACCCCTACGAGCAGTACTTC. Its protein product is CASLGRNPYEQYF.